The sequence of this T cell receptor beta chain was determined in a study of metastatic and nonmetastatic thyroid tumors (dated by TCRdb to between 2020 and 2021). As for the study more broadly: The researchers compared repertoires between peripheral blood samples and tumor or nodule tissue samples from patients with malignant or benign thyroid disease.

This clone was picked up many times. Its cognate antigen has yet to be identified. No base quality information exists; no much larger clone differs at one position. Library preparation used PCR. TCRdb shows the sequencer as Illumina HiSeq 4000. High-throughput sequencing was used to profile the TCR beta-chain CDR3 region of every patient. The study's own analysis went as follows. A classifier to discriminate distant-metastatic papillary thyroid cancer patients was built from CDR3 differences across clinicopathological groups. Repertoire diversity was assessed with the Shannon index, and tumor-blood repertoire similarity with the Morisita-Horn index. Using fastp at Q25 and MiXCR, TCRdb reprocessed the public reads and kept productive beta chains. These V and J calls derive from TCRdb rather than the authors' analysis. This sample holds approximately 25,000 clones; about an eighth were observed only once. The ten largest clonotypes hold roughly an eighth of the sample.

No treatment had been received by any patient before thyroid surgery. Using T-cell receptor beta sequencing, the study looked back at clinical samples from patients collected from about 2011 to 2018. Broader findings and caveats from the paper: TCR beta diversity was reported as significantly higher in malignant tumors than in benign nodules, in both blood and tumor samples.

The germline V gene sets CDR1 to SGHTA and CDR2 to FQGNSA. Trimming takes 2 bases from V and 9 bases from J, and the germline ends sit 11 bases apart. The CDR3 covers 13 residues, taking in both the cysteine and the phenylalanine. This entry keeps only the CDR3 DNA: 39 bases, framed from base 1. The rearrangement combines TRBV7-2 with TRBJ2-1, with the D gene not confidently named. Sequenced: blood. This TCR came from a female donor with papillary thyroid cancer or a benign thyroid nodule (not recorded which). Some clones in this sample may be carry-over from other donors' samples. CDR3 reads: CASSLSGLGEQFF. The nucleotide sequence reads as follows: TGTGCCAGCAGCTTATCCGGTTTAGGTGAGCAGTTCTTC.